The rows below give T cell receptor beta chains drawn from one sample of a study of beta chain features in type 1 diabetes. TCRdb's copy holds only in-frame clones and misses some; the assay was immunoSEQ multiplex PCR. The sample lists 300,000 to 350,000 clones; approximately 13% were seen once. Sequenced input: naive CD4+ T cells from blood. Receptors originate from a woman aged 18-29 years with type 1 diabetes. The CDR3 runs from the conserved cysteine through the conserved F or W. A D gene is named only where the DNA matches it firmly. For some rows the clone size is stated as once, few or many, or as a class when expanded; others skip it.

TRBJ2-7	TRBV2	NA	TRBD2	TGTGCCAGCGGAGGACTAGCGGGAGGGCACGAGCAGTACTTC	CASGGLAGGHEQYF
TRBJ2-5	TRBV5-1	NA	TRBD2	TGCGCCAGCAGCCTCCGACTAGCGGGAGACAGGGAGACCCAGTACTTC	CASSLRLAGDRETQYF
TRBJ2-1	TRBV19	few	TRBD2	TGTGCCAGTAGTATGGGGGGGAGGGCCCCCTACAATGAGCAGTTCTTC	CASSMGGRAPYNEQFF
TRBJ2-5	TRBV27	few	TRBD2	TGTGCCAGCGCGGGGAGGGAGGGAGAGACCCAGTACTTC	CASAGREGETQYF
TRBJ2-5	TRBV18	NA	NA	TGTGCCAGCTCACCACCGGCGGGACAAGAGACCCAGTACTTC	CASSPPAGQETQYF
TRBJ1-1	TRBV21-1	NA	NA	TGTGCCAGCAGCAAAGTCGCAGGGGTGAACACTGAAGCTTTCTTT	CASSKVAGVNTEAFF
TRBJ1-1	TRBV29-1	few	NA	TGCAGCGTTGGGATTGGCGGCGGTGAAGCTTTCTTT	CSVGIGGGEAFF
TRBJ2-2	TRBV7-9	few	NA	TGTGCCAGCAGCACCGGACAGTTAGCATCGGCCGGGGAGCTGTTTTTT	CASSTGQLASAGELFF
TRBJ1-1	TRBV9	few	NA	TGTGCCAGCAGCGCAGATACAGGAAGGGGCACTGAAGCTTTCTTT	CASSADTGRGTEAFF
TRBJ2-7	TRBV10-3	NA	TRBD1	TGTGCCATCAGCCTGGGACAGGGCTCCTACGAGCAGTACTTC	CAISLGQGSYEQYF
TRBJ2-1	TRBV7-9	NA	TRBD2	TGTGCCAGCAGCTTTGTGGCGGGAGTTAACAATGAGCAGTTCTTC	CASSFVAGVNNEQFF
TRBJ2-7	TRBV4-2	NA	NA	TGTGCCAGCAGCCAACAGGGCACTAGCCCCTCGCACGAGCAGTACTTC	CASSQQGTSPSHEQYF
TRBJ1-2	TRBV10-3	few	NA	TGTGCCATCAGTGAACCCACAGGGACCAACTATGGCTACACCTTC	CAISEPTGTNYGYTF
TRBJ2-1	TRBV5-1	few	TRBD2	TGCGCCAGCAGCCAGACTAGCGGGGTCTACAATGAGCAGTTCTTC	CASSQTSGVYNEQFF
TRBJ1-1	TRBV6-6	NA	NA	TGTGCCAGCAGTTACATACAGAACACTGAAGCTTTCTTT	CASSYIQNTEAFF
TRBJ2-5	TRBV20-1	NA	NA	TGCAGTGCTAGAGATGGAGGGACCCAGTACTTC	CSARDGGTQYF
TRBJ2-1	TRBV7-9	NA	TRBD1	TGTGCCAGCAGCCGCCCGGGGGACAGGGGAGGAAATGAGCAGTTCTTC	CASSRPGDRGGNEQFF
TRBJ2-1	TRBV21-1	few	NA	TGTGCCAGCAGCGACCCTAGCGGGAGTCGCAGGAATGAGCAGTTCTTC	CASSDPSGSRRNEQFF
TRBJ2-3	TRBV4-1	NA	TRBD2	TGCGCCAGCAGCCAACGGCTGGGCGGGAGTACAGATACGCAGTATTTT	CASSQRLGGSTDTQYF
TRBJ2-5	TRBV19	few	NA	TGTGCCAGTACGACAGACGGAAAAGAGACCCAGTACTTC	CASTTDGKETQYF
TRBJ2-1	TRBV4-1	NA	NA	TGCGCCAGCAGCCGCGGGGTTTACAATGAGCAGTTCTTC	CASSRGVYNEQFF
TRBJ2-2	TRBV4-3	few	NA	TGCGCCAGCAGCGCGGTGGCAGCCTTCGGAGGGCCCTTAGGGGACTCCGGGGAGCTGTTTTTT	CASSAVAAFGGPLGDSGELFF
TRBJ2-3	TRBV28	NA	NA	TGTGCCAGCAGTGCGGGGACAGATACGCAGTATTTT	CASSAGTDTQYF
TRBJ2-3	TRBV19	NA	TRBD2	TGTGCCAGTACCTTATATTACGTAGGGACTATCGCAGATACGCAGTATTTT	CASTLYYVGTIADTQYF
TRBJ2-2	TRBV7-2	few	NA	TGTGCCAGCAGCCTGAGACTAGGGATTATCTCCGGGGAGCTGTTTTTT	CASSLRLGIISGELFF
TRBJ2-4	TRBV30	few	TRBD2	TGTGCCTGGACTAGCGGGATCTCAACTAAGAGGAACATTCAGTACTTC	CAWTSGISTKRNIQYF
TRBJ1-2	TRBV28	NA	TRBD1	TGTGCCAGCAGTACTATCCGGGACAGACATAGGGGCTACACCTTC	CASSTIRDRHRGYTF
TRBJ2-7	TRBV5-1	NA	TRBD2	TGCGCCAGCAGCCCATCTAGCGGAACCACCTACGAGCAGTACTTC	CASSPSSGTTYEQYF
TRBJ2-1	TRBV5-4	NA	NA	TGTGCCAGCAGCTTAAGCCCCGTCCGTGAGCAGTTCTTC	CASSLSPVREQFF
TRBJ2-5	TRBV11-2	few	TRBD2	TGTGCCAGCAGACAGAGACTAGCGGGAGGGCGGTACCAAGAGACCCAGTACTTC	CASRQRLAGGRYQETQYF
TRBJ2-5	TRBV15	few	TRBD1	TGTGCCACCAGCAGTGGGACGACAGGGGGGTCGGAGACCCAGTACTTC	CATSSGTTGGSETQYF
TRBJ1-1	TRBV29-1	few	NA	TGCAGCGTTGGGGCAGCTACTGAAGCTTTCTTT	CSVGAATEAFF
TRBJ2-1	TRBV5-4	NA	NA	TGTGCCAGCAGCTTGGGCTTGGGACTCTTCAATGAGCAGTTCTTC	CASSLGLGLFNEQFF